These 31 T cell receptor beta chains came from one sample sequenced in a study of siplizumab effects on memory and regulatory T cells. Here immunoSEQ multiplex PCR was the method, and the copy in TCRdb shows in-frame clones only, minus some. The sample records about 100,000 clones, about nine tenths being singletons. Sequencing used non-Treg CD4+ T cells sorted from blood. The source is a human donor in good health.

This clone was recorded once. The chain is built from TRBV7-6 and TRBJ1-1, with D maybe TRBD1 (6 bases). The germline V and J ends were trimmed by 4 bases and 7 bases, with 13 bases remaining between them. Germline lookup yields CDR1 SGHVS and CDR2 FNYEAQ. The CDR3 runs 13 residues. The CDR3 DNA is TGTGCCAGCAGCTCACTTACAGGGATTGAAGCTTTCTTT. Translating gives CASSSLTGIEAFF.

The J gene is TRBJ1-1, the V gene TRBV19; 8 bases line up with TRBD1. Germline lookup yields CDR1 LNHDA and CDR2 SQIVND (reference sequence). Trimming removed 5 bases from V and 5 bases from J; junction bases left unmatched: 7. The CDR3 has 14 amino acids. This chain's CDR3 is CASSPTGQGTEAFF. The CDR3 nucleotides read TGTGCCAGTAGTCCCACCGGACAGGGAACTGAAGCTTTCTTT.

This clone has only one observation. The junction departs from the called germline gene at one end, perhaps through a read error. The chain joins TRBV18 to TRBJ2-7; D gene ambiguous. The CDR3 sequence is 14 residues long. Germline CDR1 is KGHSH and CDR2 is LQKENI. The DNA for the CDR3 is TGTGCCAGCTCACTCGAAGGGCCATCTTACGGGCAGTACTTC. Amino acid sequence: CASSLEGPSYGQYF.

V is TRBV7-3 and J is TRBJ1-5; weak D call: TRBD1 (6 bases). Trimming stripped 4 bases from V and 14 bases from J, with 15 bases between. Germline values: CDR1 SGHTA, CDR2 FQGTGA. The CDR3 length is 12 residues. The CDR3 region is CASSSSTGPKHF. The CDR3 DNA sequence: TGTGCCAGCAGCTCCTCGACAGGCCCGAAGCATTTT.

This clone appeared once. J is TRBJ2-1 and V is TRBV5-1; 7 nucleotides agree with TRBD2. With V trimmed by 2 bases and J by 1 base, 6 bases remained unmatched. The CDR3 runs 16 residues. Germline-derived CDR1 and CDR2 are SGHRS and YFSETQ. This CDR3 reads CASSLGGSGSYNEQFF. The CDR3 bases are TGCGCCAGCAGCTTAGGCGGGAGCGGGTCCTACAATGAGCAGTTCTTC. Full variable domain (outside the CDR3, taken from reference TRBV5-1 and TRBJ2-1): KAGVTQTPRYLIKTRGQQVTLSCSPISGHRSVSWYQQTPGQGLQFLFEYFSETQRNKGNFPGRFSGRQFSNSRSEMNVSTLELGDSALYLCASSLGGSGSYNEQFFGPGTRLTVL.

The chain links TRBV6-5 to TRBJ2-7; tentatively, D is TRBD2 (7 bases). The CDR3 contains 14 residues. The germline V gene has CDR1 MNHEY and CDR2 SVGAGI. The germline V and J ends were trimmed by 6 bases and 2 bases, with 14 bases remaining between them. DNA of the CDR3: TGTGCCAGCAGCCTGGGGAGGGGGGCCTACGAGCAGTACTTC. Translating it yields CASSLGRGAYEQYF.

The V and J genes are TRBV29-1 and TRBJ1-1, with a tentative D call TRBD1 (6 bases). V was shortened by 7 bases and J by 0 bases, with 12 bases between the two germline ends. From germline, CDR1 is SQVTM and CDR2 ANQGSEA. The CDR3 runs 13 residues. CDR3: CSAYRAMNTEAFF. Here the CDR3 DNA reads TGCAGCGCATACAGGGCTATGAACACTGAAGCTTTCTTT.

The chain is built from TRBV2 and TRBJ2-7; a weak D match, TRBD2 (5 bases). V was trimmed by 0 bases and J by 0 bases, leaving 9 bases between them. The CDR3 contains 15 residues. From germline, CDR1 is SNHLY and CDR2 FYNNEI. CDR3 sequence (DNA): TGTGCCAGCAGTGAAGCCGGGATACTCTCCTACGAGCAGTACTTC. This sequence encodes CASSEAGILSYEQYF.

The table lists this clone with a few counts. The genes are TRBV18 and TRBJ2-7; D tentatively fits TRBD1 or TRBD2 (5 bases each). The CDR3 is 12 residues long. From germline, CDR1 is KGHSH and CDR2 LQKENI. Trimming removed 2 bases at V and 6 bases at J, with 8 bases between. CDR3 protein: CASSPTGREQYF. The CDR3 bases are TGTGCCAGCTCACCAACGGGACGCGAGCAGTACTTC.

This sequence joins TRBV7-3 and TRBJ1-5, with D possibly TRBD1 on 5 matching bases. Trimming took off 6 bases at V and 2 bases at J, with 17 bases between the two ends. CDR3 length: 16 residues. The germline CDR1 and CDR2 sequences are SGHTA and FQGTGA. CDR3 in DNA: TGTGCCAGCAGAATCCCGGGGGGGTGGTGCAATCAGCCCCAGCATTTT. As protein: CASRIPGGWCNQPQHF.

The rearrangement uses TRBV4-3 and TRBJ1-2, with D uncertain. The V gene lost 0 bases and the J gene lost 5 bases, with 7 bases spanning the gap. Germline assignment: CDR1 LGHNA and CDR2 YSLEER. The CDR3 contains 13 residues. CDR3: CASSQDDGYGYTF. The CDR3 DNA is TGCGCCAGCAGCCAAGATGATGGTTATGGCTACACCTTC.

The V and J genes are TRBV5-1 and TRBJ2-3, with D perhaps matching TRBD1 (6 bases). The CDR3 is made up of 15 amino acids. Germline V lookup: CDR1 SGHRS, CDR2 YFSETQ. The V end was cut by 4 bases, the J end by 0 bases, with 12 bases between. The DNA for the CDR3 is TGCGCCAGCAGCCCCAGGGGTGAGAGCACAGATACGCAGTATTTT. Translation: CASSPRGESTDTQYF.

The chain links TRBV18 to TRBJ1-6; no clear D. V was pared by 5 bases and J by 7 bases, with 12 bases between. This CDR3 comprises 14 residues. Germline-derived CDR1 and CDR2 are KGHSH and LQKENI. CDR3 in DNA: TGTGCCAGCTCAATTACAGAGGCAAATTCACCCCTCCACTTT. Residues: CASSITEANSPLHF. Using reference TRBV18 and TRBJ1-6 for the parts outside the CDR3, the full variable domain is NAGVMQNPRHLVRRRGQEARLRCSPMKGHSHVYWYRQLPEEGLKFMVYLQKENIIDESGMPKERFSAEFPKEGPSILRIQQVVRGDSAAYFCASSITEANSPLHFGNGTRLTVT.

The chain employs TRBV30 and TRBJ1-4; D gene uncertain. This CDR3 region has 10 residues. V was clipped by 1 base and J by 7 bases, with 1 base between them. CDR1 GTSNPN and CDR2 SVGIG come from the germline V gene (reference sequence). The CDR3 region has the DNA TGTGCCTGGAGTGGTGAAAAACTGTTTTTT. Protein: CAWSGEKLFF.

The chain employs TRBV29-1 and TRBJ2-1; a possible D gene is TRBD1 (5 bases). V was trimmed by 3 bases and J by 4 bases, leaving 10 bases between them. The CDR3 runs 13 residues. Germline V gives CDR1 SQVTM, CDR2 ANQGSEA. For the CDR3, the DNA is TGCAGCGTTGAGGAGACAGCTTACAATGAGCAGTTCTTC. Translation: CSVEETAYNEQFF.

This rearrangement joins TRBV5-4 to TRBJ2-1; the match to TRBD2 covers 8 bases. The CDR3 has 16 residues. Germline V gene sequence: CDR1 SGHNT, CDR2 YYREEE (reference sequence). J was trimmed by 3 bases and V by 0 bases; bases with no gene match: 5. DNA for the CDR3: TGTGCCAGCAGCTTGGACCCCGGGAGGGACTACAATGAGCAGTTCTTC. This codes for CASSLDPGRDYNEQFF.

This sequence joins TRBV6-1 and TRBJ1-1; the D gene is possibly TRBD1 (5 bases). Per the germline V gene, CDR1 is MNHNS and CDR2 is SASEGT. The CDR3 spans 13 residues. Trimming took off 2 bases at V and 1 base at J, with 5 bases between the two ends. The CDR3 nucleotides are TGTGCCAGCAGTGAAAGGGGGAACACTGAAGCTTTCTTT. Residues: CASSERGNTEAFF.

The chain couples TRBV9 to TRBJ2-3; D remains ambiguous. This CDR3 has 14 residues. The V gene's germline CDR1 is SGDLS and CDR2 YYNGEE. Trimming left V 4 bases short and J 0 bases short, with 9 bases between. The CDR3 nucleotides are TGTGCCAGCAGCCCCCACCCTAGCACAGATACGCAGTATTTT. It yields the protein CASSPHPSTDTQYF.

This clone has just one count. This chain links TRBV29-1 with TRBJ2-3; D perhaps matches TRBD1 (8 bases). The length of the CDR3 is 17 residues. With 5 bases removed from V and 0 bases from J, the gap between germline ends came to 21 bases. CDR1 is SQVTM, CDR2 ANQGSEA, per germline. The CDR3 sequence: CSVQGATDGGSTDTQYF. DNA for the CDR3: TGCAGCGTTCAGGGGGCCACGGACGGGGGGAGCACAGATACGCAGTATTTT.

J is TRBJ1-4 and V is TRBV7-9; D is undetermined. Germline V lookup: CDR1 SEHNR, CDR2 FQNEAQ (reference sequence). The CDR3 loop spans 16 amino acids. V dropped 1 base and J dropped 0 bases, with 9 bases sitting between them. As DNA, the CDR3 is TGTGCCAGCAGCTTAGTTTTAGGCTCAACTAATGAAAAACTGTTTTTT. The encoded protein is CASSLVLGSTNEKLFF.

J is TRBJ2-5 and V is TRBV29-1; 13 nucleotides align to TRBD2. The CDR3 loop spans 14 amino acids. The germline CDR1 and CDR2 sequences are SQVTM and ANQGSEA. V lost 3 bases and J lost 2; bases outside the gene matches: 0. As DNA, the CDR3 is TGCAGCGTTGAGGGACTAGCGGGGCAAGAGACCCAGTACTTC. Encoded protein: CSVEGLAGQETQYF.

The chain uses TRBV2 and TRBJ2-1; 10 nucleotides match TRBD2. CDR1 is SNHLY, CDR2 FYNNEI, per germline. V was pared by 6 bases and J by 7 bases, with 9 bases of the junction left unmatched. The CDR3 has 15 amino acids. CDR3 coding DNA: TGTGCCAGCAGCGCCCCTAGCGGGAGAGCGAATGAGCAGTTCTTC. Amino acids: CASSAPSGRANEQFF. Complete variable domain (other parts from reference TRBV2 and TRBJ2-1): EPEVTQTPSHQVTQMGQEVILRCVPISNHLYFYWYRQILGQKVEFLVSFYNNEISEKSEIFDDQFSVERPDGSNFTLKIRSTKLEDSAMYFCASSAPSGRANEQFFGPGTRLTVL.

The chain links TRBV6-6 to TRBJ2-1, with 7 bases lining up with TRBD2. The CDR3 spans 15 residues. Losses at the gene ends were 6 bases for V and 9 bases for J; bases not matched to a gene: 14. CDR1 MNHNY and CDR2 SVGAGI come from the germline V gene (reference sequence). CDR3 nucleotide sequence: TGTGCCAGCAGAGGGCGGGAGTCAAGGCCCGTTGAGCAGTTCTTC. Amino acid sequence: CASRGRESRPVEQFF.

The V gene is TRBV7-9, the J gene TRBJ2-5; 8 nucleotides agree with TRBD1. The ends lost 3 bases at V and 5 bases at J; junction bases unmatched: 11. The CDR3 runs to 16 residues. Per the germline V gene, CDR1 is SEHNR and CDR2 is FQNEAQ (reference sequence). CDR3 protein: CASSFSRTGSGETQYF. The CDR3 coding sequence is TGTGCCAGCAGCTTTTCGAGGACAGGGTCGGGGGAGACCCAGTACTTC.

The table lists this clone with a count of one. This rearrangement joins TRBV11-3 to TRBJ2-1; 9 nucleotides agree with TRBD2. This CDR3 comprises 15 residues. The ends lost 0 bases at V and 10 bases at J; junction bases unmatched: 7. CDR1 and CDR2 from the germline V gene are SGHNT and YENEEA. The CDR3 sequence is CASSLDPTSGREQFF. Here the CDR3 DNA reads TGTGCCAGCAGCTTAGATCCCACTAGCGGGCGCGAGCAGTTCTTC.

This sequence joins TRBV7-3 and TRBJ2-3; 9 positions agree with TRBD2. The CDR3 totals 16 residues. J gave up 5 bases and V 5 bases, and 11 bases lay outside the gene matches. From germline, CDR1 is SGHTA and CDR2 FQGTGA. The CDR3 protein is CASSAGTSRAVDTQYF. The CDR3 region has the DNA TGTGCCAGCAGCGCCGGGACTAGCCGAGCCGTAGATACGCAGTATTTT.

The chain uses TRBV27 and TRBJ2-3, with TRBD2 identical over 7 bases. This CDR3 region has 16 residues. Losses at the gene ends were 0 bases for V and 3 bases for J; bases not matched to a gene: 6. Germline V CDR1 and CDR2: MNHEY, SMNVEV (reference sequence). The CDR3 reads CASSLSPPGGTDTQYF. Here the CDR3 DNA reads TGTGCCAGCAGTTTATCGCCCCCGGGAGGAACAGATACGCAGTATTTT.

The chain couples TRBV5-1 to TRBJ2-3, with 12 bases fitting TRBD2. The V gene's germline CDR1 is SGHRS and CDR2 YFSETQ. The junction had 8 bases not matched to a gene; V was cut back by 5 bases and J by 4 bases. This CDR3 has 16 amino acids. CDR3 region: CASRPSGRAVSDTQYF. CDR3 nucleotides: TGCGCCAGCAGACCTAGCGGGAGGGCCGTCTCAGATACGCAGTATTTT.

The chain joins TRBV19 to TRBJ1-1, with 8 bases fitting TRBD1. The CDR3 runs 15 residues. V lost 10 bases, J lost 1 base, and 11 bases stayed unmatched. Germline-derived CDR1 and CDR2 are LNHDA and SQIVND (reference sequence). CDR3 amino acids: CATLKTGTGNTEAFF. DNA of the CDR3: TGTGCCACCCTTAAAACCGGGACAGGGAACACTGAAGCTTTCTTT.

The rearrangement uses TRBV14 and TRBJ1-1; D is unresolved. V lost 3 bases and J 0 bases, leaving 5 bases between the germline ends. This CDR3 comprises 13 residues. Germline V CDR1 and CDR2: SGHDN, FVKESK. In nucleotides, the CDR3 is TGTGCCAGCAGCCAGACTATGAACACTGAAGCTTTCTTT. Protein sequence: CASSQTMNTEAFF. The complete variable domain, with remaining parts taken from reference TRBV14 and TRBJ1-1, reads EAGVTQFPSHSVIEKGQTVTLRCDPISGHDNLYWYRRVMGKEIKFLLHFVKESKQDESGMPNNRFLAERTGGTYSTLKVQPAELEDSGVYFCASSQTMNTEAFFGQGTRLTVV.

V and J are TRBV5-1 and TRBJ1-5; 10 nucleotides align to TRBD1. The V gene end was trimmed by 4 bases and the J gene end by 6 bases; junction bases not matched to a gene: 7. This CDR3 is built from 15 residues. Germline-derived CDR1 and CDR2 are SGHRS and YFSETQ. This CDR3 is CASSPGTGVGQPQHF. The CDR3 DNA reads TGCGCCAGCAGCCCCGGGACAGGGGTGGGTCAGCCCCAGCATTTT.